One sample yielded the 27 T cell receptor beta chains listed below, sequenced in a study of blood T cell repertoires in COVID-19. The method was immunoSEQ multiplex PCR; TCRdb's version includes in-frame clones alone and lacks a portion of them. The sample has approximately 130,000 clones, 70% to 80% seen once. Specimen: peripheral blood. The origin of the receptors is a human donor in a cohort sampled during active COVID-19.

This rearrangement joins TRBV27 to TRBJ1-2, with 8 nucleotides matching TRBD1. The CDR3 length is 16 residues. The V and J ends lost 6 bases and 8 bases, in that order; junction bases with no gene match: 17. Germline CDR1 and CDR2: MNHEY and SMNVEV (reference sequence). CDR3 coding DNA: TGTGCCAGCAGCCGGACAGGGAGAAAGGACAAGATCGGCTACACCTTC. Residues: CASSRTGRKDKIGYTF.

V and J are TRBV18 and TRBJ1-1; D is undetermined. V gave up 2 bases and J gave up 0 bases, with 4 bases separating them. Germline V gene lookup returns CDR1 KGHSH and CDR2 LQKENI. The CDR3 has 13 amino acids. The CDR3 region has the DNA TGTGCCAGCTCACCAGGCATGAACACTGAAGCTTTCTTT. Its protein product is CASSPGMNTEAFF.

The CDR3 DNA follows: TGTGCCTGGAGTGTACCCCCCTCGACAGGGACAATCCCTGGCTACACCTTC. This codes for CAWSVPPSTGTIPGYTF. V and J are TRBV30 and TRBJ1-2; 7 bases line up with TRBD1. The CDR3 length is 17 residues. V lost 0 bases, J lost 7 bases, and 17 bases stayed unmatched. Germline V CDR1 and CDR2: GTSNPN, SVGIG (reference sequence).

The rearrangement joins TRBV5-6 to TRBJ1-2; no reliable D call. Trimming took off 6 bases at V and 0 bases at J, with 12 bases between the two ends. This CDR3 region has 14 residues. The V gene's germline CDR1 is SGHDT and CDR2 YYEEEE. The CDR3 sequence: CASIGRGANYGYTF. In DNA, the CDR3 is TGTGCCAGCATAGGCCGGGGAGCTAACTATGGCTACACCTTC.

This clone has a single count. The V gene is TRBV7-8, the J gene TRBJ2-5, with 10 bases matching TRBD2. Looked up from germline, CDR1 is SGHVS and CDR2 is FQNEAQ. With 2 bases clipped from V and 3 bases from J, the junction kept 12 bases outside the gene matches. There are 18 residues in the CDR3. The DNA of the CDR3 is TGTGCCAGCAGCTTAAGAGCGGGGGGGCTCCCTTTCGAAGAGACCCAGTACTTC. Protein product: CASSLRAGGLPFEETQYF.

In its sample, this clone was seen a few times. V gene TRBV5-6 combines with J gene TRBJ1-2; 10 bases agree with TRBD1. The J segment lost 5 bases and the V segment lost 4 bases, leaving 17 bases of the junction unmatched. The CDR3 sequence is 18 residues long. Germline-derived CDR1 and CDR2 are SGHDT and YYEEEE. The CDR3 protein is CASSILGTGAESRYGYTF. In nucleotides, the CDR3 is TGTGCCAGCAGCATACTCGGGACAGGGGCCGAAAGTCGGTATGGCTACACCTTC.

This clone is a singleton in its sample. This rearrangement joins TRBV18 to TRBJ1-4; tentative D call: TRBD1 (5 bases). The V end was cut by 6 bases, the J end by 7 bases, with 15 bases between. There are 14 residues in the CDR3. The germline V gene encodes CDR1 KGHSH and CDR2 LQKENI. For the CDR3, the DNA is TGTGCCAGCTCTCAACAGGTATTGGGTGAAAAACTGTTTTTT. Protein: CASSQQVLGEKLFF.

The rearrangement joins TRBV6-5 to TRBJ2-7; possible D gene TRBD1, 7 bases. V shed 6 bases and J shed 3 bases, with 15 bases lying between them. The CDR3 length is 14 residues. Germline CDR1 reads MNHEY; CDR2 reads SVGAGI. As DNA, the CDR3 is TGTGCCAGCAGCATCGGCAGGGGGGTCTACGAGCAGTACTTC. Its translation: CASSIGRGVYEQYF.

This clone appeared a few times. CDR3 DNA: TGCGCCAGCAGTGGACTGGATAGTTCACCCCTCCACTTT. Amino acid sequence: CASSGLDSSPLHF. J is TRBJ1-6 and V is TRBV10-2, with D uncertain. The CDR3 runs to 13 residues. Trimming left V 4 bases short and J 9 bases short, with 10 bases between. The V gene's germline CDR1 is WSHSY and CDR2 SAAADI.

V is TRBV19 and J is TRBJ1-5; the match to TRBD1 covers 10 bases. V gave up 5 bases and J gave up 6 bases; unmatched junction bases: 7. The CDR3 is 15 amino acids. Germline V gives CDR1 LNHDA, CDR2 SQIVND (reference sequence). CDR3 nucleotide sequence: TGTGCCAGTAGTTCCCGGGACAGGGGAACTCAGCCCCAGCATTTT. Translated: CASSSRDRGTQPQHF.

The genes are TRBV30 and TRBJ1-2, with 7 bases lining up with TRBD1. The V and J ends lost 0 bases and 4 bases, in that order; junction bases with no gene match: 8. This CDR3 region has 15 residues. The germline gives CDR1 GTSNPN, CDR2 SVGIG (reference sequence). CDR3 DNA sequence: TGTGCCTGGAGTGTACCCGGACAGGCCCCCTATGGCTACACCTTC. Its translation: CAWSVPGQAPYGYTF.

The CDR3 is CASSFPQGYSNTIYF. The CDR3 DNA reads as TGTGCCAGCAGCTTCCCACAGGGGTATTCAAACACCATATATTTT. The genes are TRBV5-6 and TRBJ1-3, with 7 positions matching TRBD1. The CDR3 has 15 residues. Germline CDR1 is SGHDT and CDR2 is YYEEEE. J was trimmed by 6 bases and V by 2 bases; bases with no gene match: 8.

As DNA, the CDR3 is TGCGCCAGCAGCACCGGGACTAACCTCAATGAGCAGTTCTTC. This sequence encodes CASSTGTNLNEQFF. This rearrangement joins TRBV5-1 to TRBJ2-1; 7 bases fit TRBD2. Per the germline V gene, CDR1 is SGHRS and CDR2 is YFSETQ. The V segment lost 4 bases and the J segment 6 bases; nucleotides outside the gene matches: 7. The CDR3 is made up of 14 amino acids. Looking up the rest from reference TRBV5-1 and TRBJ2-1 gives the full variable domain: KAGVTQTPRYLIKTRGQQVTLSCSPISGHRSVSWYQQTPGQGLQFLFEYFSETQRNKGNFPGRFSGRQFSNSRSEMNVSTLELGDSALYLCASSTGTNLNEQFFGPGTRLTVL.

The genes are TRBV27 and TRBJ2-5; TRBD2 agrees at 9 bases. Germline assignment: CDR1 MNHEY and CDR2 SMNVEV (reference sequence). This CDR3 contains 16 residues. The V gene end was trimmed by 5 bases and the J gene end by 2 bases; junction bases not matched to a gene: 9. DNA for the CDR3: TGTGCCAGCAGTATCATAGCGGGGGCCCTACAAGAGACCCAGTACTTC. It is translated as CASSIIAGALQETQYF.

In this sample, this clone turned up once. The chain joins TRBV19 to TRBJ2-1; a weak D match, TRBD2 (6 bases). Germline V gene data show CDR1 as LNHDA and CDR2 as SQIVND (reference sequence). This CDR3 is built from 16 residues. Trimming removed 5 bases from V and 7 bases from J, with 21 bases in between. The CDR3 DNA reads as TGTGCCAGTAGTTCCCAAGGGGCGGGGCCGTTAAATGAGCAGTTCTTC. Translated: CASSSQGAGPLNEQFF.

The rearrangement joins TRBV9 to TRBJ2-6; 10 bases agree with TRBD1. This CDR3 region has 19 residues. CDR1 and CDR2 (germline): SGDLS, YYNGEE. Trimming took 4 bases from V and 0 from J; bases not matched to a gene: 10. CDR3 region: CASSPRTGGFLSGANVLTF. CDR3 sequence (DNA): TGTGCCAGCAGCCCACGGACAGGGGGTTTCCTCTCTGGGGCCAACGTCCTGACTTTC.

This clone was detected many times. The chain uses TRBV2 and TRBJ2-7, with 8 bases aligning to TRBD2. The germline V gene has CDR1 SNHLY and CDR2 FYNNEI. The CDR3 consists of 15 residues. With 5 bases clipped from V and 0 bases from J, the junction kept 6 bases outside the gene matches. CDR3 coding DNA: TGTGCCAGCAGTTTAAGCGGGGGCAGCTCCTACGAGCAGTACTTC. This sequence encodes CASSLSGGSSYEQYF.

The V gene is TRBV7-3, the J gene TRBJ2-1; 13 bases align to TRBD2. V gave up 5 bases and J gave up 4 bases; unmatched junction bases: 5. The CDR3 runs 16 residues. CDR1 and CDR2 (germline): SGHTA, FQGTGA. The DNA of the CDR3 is TGTGCCAGCAGCCCGCAGACTAGCGGGGGGTACAATGAGCAGTTCTTC. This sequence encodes CASSPQTSGGYNEQFF. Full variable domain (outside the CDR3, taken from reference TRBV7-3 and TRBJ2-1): GAGVSQTPSNKVTEKGKYVELRCDPISGHTALYWYRQSLGQGPEFLIYFQGTGAADDSGLPNDRFFAVRPEGSVSTLKIQRTERGDSAVYLCASSPQTSGGYNEQFFGPGTRLTVL.

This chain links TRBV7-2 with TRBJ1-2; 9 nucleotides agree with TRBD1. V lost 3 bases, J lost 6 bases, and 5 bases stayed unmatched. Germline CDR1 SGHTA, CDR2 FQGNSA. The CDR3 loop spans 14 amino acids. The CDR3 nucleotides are TGTGCCAGCAGCTTCAACAGGGGGCGGGATGGCTACACCTTC. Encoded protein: CASSFNRGRDGYTF. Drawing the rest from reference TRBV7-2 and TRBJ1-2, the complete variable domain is GAGVSQSPSNKVTEKGKDVELRCDPISGHTALYWYRQSLGQGLEFLIYFQGNSAPDKSGLPSDRFSAERTGGSVSTLTIQRTQQEDSAVYLCASSFNRGRDGYTFGSGTRLTVV.

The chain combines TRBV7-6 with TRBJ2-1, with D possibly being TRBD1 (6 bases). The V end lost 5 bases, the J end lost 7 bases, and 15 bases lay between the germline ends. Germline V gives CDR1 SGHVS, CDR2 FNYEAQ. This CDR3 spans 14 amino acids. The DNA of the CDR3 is TGTGCCAGCAGCCTCGTGACAGGAATTAATGAGCAGTTCTTC. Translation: CASSLVTGINEQFF.

CDR3 DNA sequence: TGTGCCAGTAGTTATCCGGGACAGGGTGTCCGTCAGCCCCAGCATTTT. Translating it yields CASSYPGQGVRQPQHF. The chain links TRBV19 to TRBJ1-5; 9 nucleotides line up with TRBD1. The germline V gene encodes CDR1 LNHDA and CDR2 SQIVND (reference sequence). J lost 6 bases, V lost 5 bases, and 11 bases had no gene match. The CDR3 covers 16 residues.

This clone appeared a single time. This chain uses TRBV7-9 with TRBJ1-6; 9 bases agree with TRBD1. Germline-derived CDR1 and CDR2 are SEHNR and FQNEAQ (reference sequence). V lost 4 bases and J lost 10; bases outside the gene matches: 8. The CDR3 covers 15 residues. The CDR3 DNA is TGTGCCAGCAGCTATCCCGGGACAGGGAGGTCACCCCTCCACTTT. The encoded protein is CASSYPGTGRSPLHF.

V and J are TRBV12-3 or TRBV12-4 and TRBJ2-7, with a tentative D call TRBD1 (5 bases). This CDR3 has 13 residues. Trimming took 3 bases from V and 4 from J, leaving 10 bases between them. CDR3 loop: CASSLLGVYEQYF. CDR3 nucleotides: TGTGCCAGCAGTTTGTTAGGGGTGTACGAGCAGTACTTC.

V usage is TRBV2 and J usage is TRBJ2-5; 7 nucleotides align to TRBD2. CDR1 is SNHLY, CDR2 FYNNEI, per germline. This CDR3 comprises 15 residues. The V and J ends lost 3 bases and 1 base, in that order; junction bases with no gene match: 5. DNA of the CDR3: TGTGCCAGCAGTGACCCTAGCGGTTTCCAAGAGACCCAGTACTTC. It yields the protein CASSDPSGFQETQYF.

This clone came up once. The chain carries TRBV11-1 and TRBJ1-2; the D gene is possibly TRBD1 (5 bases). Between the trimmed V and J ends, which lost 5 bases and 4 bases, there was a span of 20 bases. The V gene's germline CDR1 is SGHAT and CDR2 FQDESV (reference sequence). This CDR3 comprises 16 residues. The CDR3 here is CASSPGLNPPRYGYTF. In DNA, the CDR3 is TGTGCCAGCAGCCCGGGACTGAATCCTCCCCGCTATGGCTACACCTTC.

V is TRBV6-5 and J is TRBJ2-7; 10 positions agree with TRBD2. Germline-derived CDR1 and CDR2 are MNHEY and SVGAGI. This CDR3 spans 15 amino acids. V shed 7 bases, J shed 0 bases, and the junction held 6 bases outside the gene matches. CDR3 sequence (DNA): TGTGCCAGCATCAACTTAGCGGGGGGCTCCTACGAGCAGTACTTC. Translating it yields CASINLAGGSYEQYF.

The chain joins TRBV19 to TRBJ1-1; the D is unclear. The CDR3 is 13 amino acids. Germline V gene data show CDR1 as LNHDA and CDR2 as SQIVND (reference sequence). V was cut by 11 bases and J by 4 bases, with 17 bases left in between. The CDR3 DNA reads TGTGCCGCTCCGTCGTTCGAGGCCACTGAAGCTTTCTTT. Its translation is CAAPSFEATEAFF.